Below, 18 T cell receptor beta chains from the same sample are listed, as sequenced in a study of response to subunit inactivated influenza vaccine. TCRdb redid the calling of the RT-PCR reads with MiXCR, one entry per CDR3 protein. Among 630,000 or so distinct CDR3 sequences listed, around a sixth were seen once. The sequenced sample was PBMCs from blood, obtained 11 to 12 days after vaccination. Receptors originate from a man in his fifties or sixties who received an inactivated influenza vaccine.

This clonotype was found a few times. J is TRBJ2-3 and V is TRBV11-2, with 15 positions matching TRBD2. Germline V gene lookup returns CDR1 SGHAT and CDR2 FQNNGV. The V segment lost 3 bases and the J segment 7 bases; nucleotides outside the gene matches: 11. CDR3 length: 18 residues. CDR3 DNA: TGTGCCAGCAGCTTCGGACTAGCGGGGGGGGACCTCACGAATACGCAGTATTTT. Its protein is CASSFGLAGGDLTNTQYF.

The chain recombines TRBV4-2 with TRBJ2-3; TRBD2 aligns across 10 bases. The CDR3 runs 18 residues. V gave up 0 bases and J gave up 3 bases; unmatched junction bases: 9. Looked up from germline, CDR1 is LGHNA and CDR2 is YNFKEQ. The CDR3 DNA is TGTGCCAGCAGCCAAGATATGGTCGCTAGCGGGAGAACAGATACGCAGTATTTT. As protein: CASSQDMVASGRTDTQYF.

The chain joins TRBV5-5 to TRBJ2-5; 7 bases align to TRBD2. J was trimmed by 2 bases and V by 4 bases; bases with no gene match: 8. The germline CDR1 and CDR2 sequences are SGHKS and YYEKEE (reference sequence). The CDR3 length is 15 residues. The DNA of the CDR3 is TGTGCCAGCAGCCCCTTGGGGGGGGATCAAGAGACCCAGTACTTC. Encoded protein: CASSPLGGDQETQYF.

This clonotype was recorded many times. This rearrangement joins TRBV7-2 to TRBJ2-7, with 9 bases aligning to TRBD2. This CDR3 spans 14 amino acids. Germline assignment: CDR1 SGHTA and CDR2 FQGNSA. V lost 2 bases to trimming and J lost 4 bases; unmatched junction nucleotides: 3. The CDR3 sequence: CASSLIAGEYEQYF. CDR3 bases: TGTGCCAGCAGCTTAATAGCGGGGGAATACGAGCAGTACTTC.

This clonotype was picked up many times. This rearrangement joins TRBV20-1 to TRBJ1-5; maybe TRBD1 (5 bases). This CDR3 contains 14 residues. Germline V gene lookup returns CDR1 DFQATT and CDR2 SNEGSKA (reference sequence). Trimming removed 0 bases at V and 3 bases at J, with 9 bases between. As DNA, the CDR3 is TGCAGTGCTAGAGATCTAGGGGTCAATCAGCCCCAGCATTTT. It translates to CSARDLGVNQPQHF.

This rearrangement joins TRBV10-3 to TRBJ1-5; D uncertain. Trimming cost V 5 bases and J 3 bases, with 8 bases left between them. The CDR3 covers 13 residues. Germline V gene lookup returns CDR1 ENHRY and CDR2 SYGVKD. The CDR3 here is CAISKGTNQPQHF. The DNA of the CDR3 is TGTGCCATCAGTAAGGGTACCAATCAGCCCCAGCATTTT.

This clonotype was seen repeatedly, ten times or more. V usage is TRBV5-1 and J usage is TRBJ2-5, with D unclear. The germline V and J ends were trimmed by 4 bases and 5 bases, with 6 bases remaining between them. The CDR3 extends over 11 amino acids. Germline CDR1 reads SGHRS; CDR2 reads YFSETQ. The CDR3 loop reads CASSLHETQYF. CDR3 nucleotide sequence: TGCGCCAGCAGCCTGCATGAGACCCAGTACTTC.

The DNA of the CDR3 is TGCAGTGCTAGCTCACAGGGGGTGGGCAATGAGCAGTTCTTC. It specifies CSASSQGVGNEQFF. The V gene is TRBV20-1, the J gene TRBJ2-1; 8 nucleotides line up with TRBD1. Germline values: CDR1 DFQATT, CDR2 SNEGSKA (reference sequence). The CDR3 sequence is 14 residues long. V dropped 3 bases and J dropped 6; count of bases not matched to a gene: 7.

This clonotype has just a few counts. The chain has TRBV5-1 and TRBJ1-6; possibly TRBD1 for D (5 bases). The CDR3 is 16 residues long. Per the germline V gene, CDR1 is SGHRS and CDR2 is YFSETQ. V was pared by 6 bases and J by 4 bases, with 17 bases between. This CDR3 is CASTQGPNGYNSPLHF. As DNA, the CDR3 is TGCGCCAGCACCCAGGGCCCCAATGGATATAATTCACCCCTCCACTTT. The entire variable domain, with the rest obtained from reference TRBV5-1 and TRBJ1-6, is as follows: KAGVTQTPRYLIKTRGQQVTLSCSPISGHRSVSWYQQTPGQGLQFLFEYFSETQRNKGNFPGRFSGRQFSNSRSEMNVSTLELGDSALYLCASTQGPNGYNSPLHFGNGTRLTVT.

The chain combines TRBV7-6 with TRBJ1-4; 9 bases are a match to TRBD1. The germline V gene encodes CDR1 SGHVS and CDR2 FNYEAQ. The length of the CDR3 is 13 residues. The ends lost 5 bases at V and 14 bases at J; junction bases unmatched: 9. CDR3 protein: CASSGYRDRVLFF. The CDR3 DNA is TGTGCCAGCAGCGGTTACCGGGACAGGGTCCTGTTTTTT.

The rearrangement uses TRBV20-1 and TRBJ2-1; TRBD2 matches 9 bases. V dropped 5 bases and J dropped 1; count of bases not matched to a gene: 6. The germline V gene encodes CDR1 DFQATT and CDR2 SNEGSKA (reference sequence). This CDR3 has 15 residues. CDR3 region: CSAAQGLASYNEQFF. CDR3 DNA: TGCAGTGCTGCACAGGGACTAGCTTCCTACAATGAGCAGTTCTTC.

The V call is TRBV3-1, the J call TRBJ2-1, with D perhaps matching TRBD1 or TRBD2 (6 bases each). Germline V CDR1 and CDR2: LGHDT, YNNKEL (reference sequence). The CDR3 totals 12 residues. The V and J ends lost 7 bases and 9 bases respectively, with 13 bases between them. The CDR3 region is CASTSVGAEQFF. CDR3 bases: TGTGCCAGCACTAGCGTGGGGGCTGAGCAGTTCTTC.

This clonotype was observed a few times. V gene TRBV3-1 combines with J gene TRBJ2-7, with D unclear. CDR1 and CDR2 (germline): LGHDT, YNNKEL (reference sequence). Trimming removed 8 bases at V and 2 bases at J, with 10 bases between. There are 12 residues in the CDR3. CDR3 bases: TGTGCCAGCGGCGAGGCAACCTACGAGCAGTACTTC. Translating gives CASGEATYEQYF.

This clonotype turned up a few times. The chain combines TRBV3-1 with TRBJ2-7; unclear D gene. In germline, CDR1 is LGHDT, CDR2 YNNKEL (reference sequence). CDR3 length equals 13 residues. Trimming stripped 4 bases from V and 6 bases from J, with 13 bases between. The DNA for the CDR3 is TGTGCCAGCAGCCGATCGCCCCTCGGCGAGCAGTACTTC. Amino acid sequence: CASSRSPLGEQYF.

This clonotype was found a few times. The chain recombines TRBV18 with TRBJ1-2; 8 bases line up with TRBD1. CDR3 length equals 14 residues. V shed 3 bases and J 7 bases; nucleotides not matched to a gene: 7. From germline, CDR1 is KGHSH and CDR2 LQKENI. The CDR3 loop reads CASSPDRVVGGYTF. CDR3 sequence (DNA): TGTGCCAGCTCACCGGACAGGGTTGTAGGTGGCTACACCTTC.

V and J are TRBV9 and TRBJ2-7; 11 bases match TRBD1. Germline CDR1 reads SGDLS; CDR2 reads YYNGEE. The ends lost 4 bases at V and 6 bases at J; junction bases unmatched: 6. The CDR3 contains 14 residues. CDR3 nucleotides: TGTGCCAGCAGCAACGGACAGGGGGCTTTCGAGCAGTACTTC. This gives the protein CASSNGQGAFEQYF.

Here the CDR3 reads CASSRTSGGPDNEQFF. In DNA, the CDR3 is TGTGCCAGCAGCAGAACTAGCGGGGGGCCAGACAATGAGCAGTTCTTC. This rearrangement joins TRBV7-2 to TRBJ2-1; the match to TRBD2 covers 12 bases. CDR3 size: 16 residues. J was trimmed by 5 bases and V by 5 bases; bases with no gene match: 7. The germline gives CDR1 SGHTA, CDR2 FQGNSA.

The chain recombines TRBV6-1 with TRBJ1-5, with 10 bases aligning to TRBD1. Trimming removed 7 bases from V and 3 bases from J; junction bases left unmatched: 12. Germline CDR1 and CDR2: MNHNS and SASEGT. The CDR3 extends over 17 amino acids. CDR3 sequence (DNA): TGTGCCAGCAACAGACTCGGGACAGGGGAGTTCAATCAGCCCCAGCATTTT. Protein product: CASNRLGTGEFNQPQHF.